This TCR beta chain was found in a study of CD4+ T cells in melanoma. Measured with immunoSEQ multiplex PCR; TCRdb has only the in-frame clones, and not every one. The data hold 10,000 or so clones, with roughly two thirds observed a single time. Germline V gives CDR1 ENHRY, CDR2 SYGVKD. This CDR3 region has 18 residues. J was trimmed by 7 bases and V by 2 bases; bases with no gene match: 15. Sequencing used cells from a culture (not recorded whether cultured in vitro). V and J are TRBV10-3 and TRBJ2-2, with 8 bases lining up with TRBD1. The sequence was collected from a human donor with melanoma. As DNA, the CDR3 is TGTGCCATCAGTGAGATGGGGGTTGAGTCCGGGACAGGCGGGGAGCTGTTTTTT. It translates to CAISEMGVESGTGGELFF.